The present TCR beta chain was sequenced within a study of HIV-infected patients and healthy controls. This clonotype was counted a single time. TCRdb reprocessed the 5' RACE reads with MiXCR, giving one entry per CDR3 protein. The table has about 67,000 distinct CDR3 sequences, 15% to 20% seen once. This CDR3 has 13 amino acids. After removal of 7 bases from V and 3 bases from J, the junction contained 6 bases not matched to a gene. The V gene's germline CDR1 is SNHLY and CDR2 FYNNEI. The material sequenced was CD4+ T cells from blood. The source of this sequence is a human donor in good health. The V and J genes are TRBV2 and TRBJ2-7; 7 nucleotides match TRBD2. The CDR3 DNA reads TGTGCCAGCAAGGCTAGCGGTCTCTACGAGCAGTACTTC. This translates into CASKASGLYEQYF.